The 29 T cell receptor beta chains below come from one sample, sequenced in a study of CD8 T cells in Susac syndrome (dated by TCRdb to the late 2010s). Library generation was performed with the immunoSEQ multiplex PCR assay. RNA was extracted using the RNeasy kit, and about 0.45 to 1 ug of the RNA was reverse transcribed with random hexamers. Starting from the raw public reads, TCRdb applied fastp trimming at Q25, assembled clones with MiXCR and retained in-frame beta chains. Merged by CDR3 protein, the rows form single entries marked with the most common genes and DNA. In this sample the table shows roughly 200,000 distinct CDR3 sequences, 91% of which occur a single time. Clones ranked in the top ten supply about 0.09% of the sample. Sequencing was carried out using CD4+ T cells from PBMCs. These receptors originate from a human donor with Susac syndrome.

V usage is TRBV18 and J usage is TRBJ1-1; D ambiguous. V lost 6 bases and J 3 bases, leaving 11 bases between the germline ends. The CDR3 is 13 amino acids. The germline CDR1 and CDR2 sequences are KGHSH and LQKENI. The CDR3 loop is CASSLGLDTEAFF. CDR3 nucleotide sequence: TGTGCCAGCTCGCTAGGATTGGACACTGAAGCTTTCTTT. Combining the CDR3 with reference TRBV18 and TRBJ1-1 gives the whole variable domain NAGVMQNPRHLVRRRGQEARLRCSPMKGHSHVYWYRQLPEEGLKFMVYLQKENIIDESGMPKERFSAEFPKEGPSILRIQQVVRGDSAAYFCASSLGLDTEAFFGQGTRLTVV.

The gene calls are TRBV14 and TRBJ2-4; 12 positions agree with TRBD1. With V trimmed by 10 bases and J by 1 base, 5 bases remained unmatched. Germline CDR1 reads SGHDN; CDR2 reads FVKESK. This CDR3 is built from 15 residues. The CDR3 region is CATPGQGAAKNIQYF. DNA for the CDR3: TGTGCCACTCCGGGACAGGGGGCGGCCAAAAACATTCAGTACTTC. The whole variable domain, remainder taken from reference TRBV14 and TRBJ2-4, is EAGVTQFPSHSVIEKGQTVTLRCDPISGHDNLYWYRRVMGKEIKFLLHFVKESKQDESGMPNNRFLAERTGGTYSTLKVQPAELEDSGVYFCATPGQGAAKNIQYFGAGTRLSVL.

The chain couples TRBV7-2 to TRBJ1-4; D call uncertain. Trimming stripped 0 bases from V and 6 bases from J, with 11 bases between. The germline V gene encodes CDR1 SGHTA and CDR2 FQGNSA. CDR3 length: 15 amino acids. The CDR3 protein is CASSLAQTVYEKLFF. CDR3 sequence (DNA): TGTGCCAGCAGCTTAGCTCAGACCGTGTATGAAAAACTGTTTTTT.

A single count supports this clonotype. The rearrangement uses TRBV15 and TRBJ2-1; D is uncertain. From germline, CDR1 is LNHNV and CDR2 YYDKDF (reference sequence). V was pared by 0 bases and J by 7 bases, with 10 bases between. The CDR3 extends over 14 amino acids. The CDR3 is CATSRDFTSNEQFF. The CDR3 nucleotides are TGTGCCACCAGCAGAGATTTCACCAGTAATGAGCAGTTCTTC.

J is TRBJ2-5 and V is TRBV18; 9 nucleotides agree with TRBD2. The V gene's germline CDR1 is KGHSH and CDR2 LQKENI. CDR3 size: 15 residues. V gave up 3 bases and J gave up 0 bases; unmatched junction bases: 2. The chain's CDR3 is CASSPRLADQETQYF. For the CDR3, the DNA is TGTGCCAGCTCACCTAGACTAGCGGACCAAGAGACCCAGTACTTC.

The chain links TRBV19 to TRBJ2-3; D is possibly TRBD2 (5 bases). CDR3 length equals 16 residues. Trimming removed 3 bases at V and 3 bases at J, with 16 bases between. CDR1 LNHDA and CDR2 SQIVND come from the germline V gene (reference sequence). Written as DNA, the CDR3 is TGTGCCAGTAGTATCCCGTCCAGCGGCATTACAGATACGCAGTATTTT. Protein: CASSIPSSGITDTQYF.

This chain joins TRBV5-1 and TRBJ1-3, with a weak D call TRBD1 (5 bases). V was trimmed by 0 bases and J by 0 bases, leaving 13 bases between them. The CDR3 has 17 amino acids. Germline V CDR1 and CDR2: SGHRS, YFSETQ. The CDR3: CASSLDWGGSSGNTIYF. The CDR3 DNA reads TGCGCCAGCAGCTTGGACTGGGGGGGGAGCTCTGGAAACACCATATATTTT. The full variable domain, its missing parts supplied by reference TRBV5-1 and TRBJ1-3, is KAGVTQTPRYLIKTRGQQVTLSCSPISGHRSVSWYQQTPGQGLQFLFEYFSETQRNKGNFPGRFSGRQFSNSRSEMNVSTLELGDSALYLCASSLDWGGSSGNTIYFGEGSWLTVV.

This chain links TRBV15 with TRBJ2-5; possibly TRBD2 for D (5 bases). This CDR3 spans 17 amino acids. Germline values: CDR1 LNHNV, CDR2 YYDKDF (reference sequence). Trimming pared 5 bases from V and 5 bases from J, leaving 24 bases between. CDR3 coding DNA: TGTGCCACCAGCCCGACGAGGGCAGAAGGCGGCGGCGAGACCCAGTACTTC. Amino acids: CATSPTRAEGGGETQYF.

The rearrangement joins TRBV7-9 to TRBJ1-1, with a possible D match to TRBD1 (6 bases). Between the trimmed V and J ends, which lost 0 bases and 5 bases, there was a span of 13 bases. The CDR3 is 15 residues long. Looked up from germline, CDR1 is SEHNR and CDR2 is FQNEAQ (reference sequence). The chain's CDR3 is CASSLAEGGTTEAFF. CDR3 bases: TGTGCCAGCAGCTTAGCGGAAGGGGGAACGACTGAAGCTTTCTTT.

V usage is TRBV10-3 and J usage is TRBJ1-2; a possible D gene is TRBD1 (6 bases). Per the germline V gene, CDR1 is ENHRY and CDR2 is SYGVKD. Trimming stripped 4 bases from V and 2 bases from J, with 20 bases between. The CDR3 sequence is 17 residues long. In DNA, the CDR3 is TGTGCCATCAGTGGACTGGTAGGGATCGACAGGAACTATGGCTACACCTTC. Residues: CAISGLVGIDRNYGYTF.

The chain is built from TRBV4-1 and TRBJ1-5, with a tentative D call TRBD1 (5 bases). In germline, CDR1 is MGHRA, CDR2 YSYEKL. The germline V and J ends were trimmed by 4 bases and 9 bases, with 19 bases remaining between them. The CDR3 consists of 15 residues. CDR3 in amino acids: CASSPASTVPWPQHF. The CDR3 nucleotides read TGCGCCAGCAGCCCCGCTTCGACAGTCCCGTGGCCCCAGCATTTT.

The CDR3 nucleotides read TGTGCCAGTAGAGAACAGGGGCGGAGCTCCTACGAGCAGTACTTC. It encodes CASREQGRSSYEQYF. This chain uses TRBV19 with TRBJ2-7; 7 bases align to TRBD1. V was pared by 6 bases and J by 0 bases, with 8 bases of the junction left unmatched. CDR3 length: 15 residues. The V gene's germline CDR1 is LNHDA and CDR2 SQIVND (reference sequence).

The chain joins TRBV20-1 to TRBJ1-5, with 9 bases that match TRBD1. The length of the CDR3 is 15 residues. Germline lookup yields CDR1 DFQATT and CDR2 SNEGSKA (reference sequence). V shed 1 base and J 5 bases; nucleotides not matched to a gene: 6. CDR3 sequence (DNA): TGCAGTGCTAGAGGGGACAGGGTAAGGCATCAGCCCCAGCATTTT. Encoded protein: CSARGDRVRHQPQHF.

The chain couples TRBV15 to TRBJ1-2; the D gene is possibly TRBD1 (5 bases). This CDR3 region has 15 residues. Trimming cost V 0 bases and J 4 bases, with 12 bases left between them. Germline V gene sequence: CDR1 LNHNV, CDR2 YYDKDF (reference sequence). The CDR3 here is CATSRDPRRGYGYTF. The DNA for the CDR3 is TGTGCCACCAGCAGAGATCCACGGAGGGGCTATGGCTACACCTTC.

The chain uses TRBV7-8 and TRBJ1-1; D is uncertain. The germline V gene encodes CDR1 SGHVS and CDR2 FQNEAQ. The CDR3 is made up of 13 amino acids. Trimming removed 6 bases at V and 1 base at J, with 9 bases between. The CDR3 DNA follows: TGTGCCAGCAGTCACTCAGAGAACACTGAAGCTTTCTTT. It encodes CASSHSENTEAFF.

V gene TRBV18 combines with J gene TRBJ1-3; no definite D call. Germline loops: CDR1 KGHSH, CDR2 LQKENI. This CDR3 comprises 15 residues. V lost 2 bases, J lost 0 bases, and 8 bases lay in between. CDR3 DNA: TGTGCCAGCTCACCAGGTCTCAACTCTGGAAACACCATATATTTT. Its translation: CASSPGLNSGNTIYF.

This clonotype was counted between two and nine times. The rearrangement joins TRBV18 to TRBJ1-2; D is unresolved. V dropped 3 bases and J dropped 2 bases, with 16 bases sitting between them. CDR1 KGHSH and CDR2 LQKENI come from the germline V gene. This CDR3 spans 16 amino acids. This CDR3 is CASSPKVWTANYGYTF. The CDR3 nucleotides read TGTGCCAGCTCACCCAAAGTGTGGACGGCAAACTATGGCTACACCTTC.

The CDR3 loop reads CASSLGWNAEAFF. The CDR3 DNA sequence: TGTGCCAGCAGTTTAGGGTGGAATGCTGAAGCTTTCTTT. J is TRBJ1-1 and V is TRBV2; the D is unclear. CDR1 and CDR2 (germline): SNHLY, FYNNEI. Trimming pared 5 bases from V and 6 bases from J, leaving 13 bases between. CDR3 length: 13 amino acids.

The chain has TRBV20-1 and TRBJ2-2, with TRBD2 matching over 13 bases. With 4 bases clipped from V and 5 bases from J, the junction kept 1 base outside the gene matches. Germline-derived CDR1 and CDR2 are DFQATT and SNEGSKA (reference sequence). The CDR3 extends over 14 amino acids. CDR3 amino acids: CSAKTSGGTGELFF. CDR3 bases: TGCAGTGCTAAGACTAGCGGGGGGACCGGGGAGCTGTTTTTT.

The chain is built from TRBV28 and TRBJ2-6; perhaps TRBD1 as D (6 bases). Between the trimmed V and J ends, which lost 6 bases and 3 bases, there was a span of 21 bases. CDR1 is MDHEN and CDR2 is SYDVKM in the germline V gene. The CDR3 has 18 amino acids. CDR3 coding DNA: TGTGCCAGCAGCTTACTATGGGACACCCCTAGTGGGGCCAACGTCCTGACTTTC. Its protein is CASSLLWDTPSGANVLTF.

This rearrangement joins TRBV27 to TRBJ2-1; D unresolved. Germline V CDR1 and CDR2: MNHEY, SMNVEV (reference sequence). The V end was cut by 2 bases, the J end by 7 bases, with 6 bases between. CDR3 length: 12 residues. The CDR3 region has the DNA TGTGCCAGCAGTTTAGGGCAGAATGAGCAGTTCTTC. Encoded protein: CASSLGQNEQFF.

This clonotype is a singleton in its sample. V gene TRBV30 combines with J gene TRBJ1-1; perhaps TRBD1 as D (5 bases). The CDR3 contains 16 residues. V lost 2 bases and J 0 bases, leaving 16 bases between the germline ends. Germline assignment: CDR1 GTSNPN and CDR2 SVGIG (reference sequence). The CDR3 coding sequence is TGTGCCTGGAGTTCCCCTTGGGGGGGTATGAACACTGAAGCTTTCTTT. It is translated as CAWSSPWGGMNTEAFF.

This chain uses TRBV23-1 with TRBJ2-1; 7 nucleotides align to TRBD1. TRBV23-1 is an ORF, with its function uncertain. Unmatched junction bases numbered 2, after V lost 9 bases and J lost 9 bases. The CDR3 loop spans 10 amino acids. CDR3 DNA sequence: TGCGCCAGTAACAGGGGTGAGCAGTTCTTC. Its protein product is CASNRGEQFF.

This sequence joins TRBV2 and TRBJ2-3; 9 bases match TRBD1. Germline CDR1 SNHLY, CDR2 FYNNEI. The CDR3 has 14 residues. With 5 bases clipped from V and 2 bases from J, the junction kept 2 bases outside the gene matches. Here the CDR3 DNA reads TGTGCCAGCAGTAAACAGGGGGCCACAGATACGCAGTATTTT. Protein: CASSKQGATDTQYF.

V is TRBV27 and J is TRBJ2-7; TRBD2 agrees at 11 bases. V was pared by 6 bases and J by 3 bases, with 7 bases of the junction left unmatched. The CDR3 is 15 amino acids. CDR1 is MNHEY and CDR2 is SMNVEV in the germline V gene (reference sequence). The chain's CDR3 is CASSPTSGSYYEQYF. The CDR3, as DNA: TGTGCCAGCAGCCCTACTAGCGGGAGTTACTACGAGCAGTACTTC.

The CDR3 here is CARGERGCTDTQYF. The CDR3 DNA follows: TGTGCCAGAGGCGAGCGGGGATGCACAGATACGCAGTATTTT. The rearrangement uses TRBV28 and TRBJ2-3; 7 positions match TRBD2. The CDR3 length is 14 residues. The V gene end was trimmed by 9 bases and the J gene end by 1 base; junction bases not matched to a gene: 7. Germline V gives CDR1 MDHEN, CDR2 SYDVKM.

The CDR3 sequence: CASSPTRLAGGKDTQYF. As DNA, the CDR3 is TGTGCCAGCAGCCCGACTCGACTAGCGGGGGGTAAAGATACGCAGTATTTT. The rearrangement links TRBV2 to TRBJ2-3; 13 bases align to TRBD2. V trimming: 6 bases; J trimming: 5 bases; junction bases outside the gene matches: 11. The length of the CDR3 is 17 residues. CDR1 is SNHLY, CDR2 FYNNEI, per germline. The full variable domain, with the rest looked up from reference TRBV2 and TRBJ2-3, is EPEVTQTPSHQVTQMGQEVILRCVPISNHLYFYWYRQILGQKVEFLVSFYNNEISEKSEIFDDQFSVERPDGSNFTLKIRSTKLEDSAMYFCASSPTRLAGGKDTQYFGPGTRLTVL.

The genes are TRBV10-3 and TRBJ1-1; TRBD1 matches at 7 bases. In germline, CDR1 is ENHRY, CDR2 SYGVKD. The CDR3 has 14 residues. Losses at the gene ends were 4 bases for V and 1 base for J; bases not matched to a gene: 3. The DNA for the CDR3 is TGTGCCATCAGTGCAGGGGGGGCGAACACTGAAGCTTTCTTT. It codes for CAISAGGANTEAFF.

The V call is TRBV13, the J call TRBJ1-2; no clear D. The CDR3 is 11 residues long. The V gene's germline CDR1 is PRHDT and CDR2 FYEKMQ (reference sequence). Trimming shortened V by 5 bases and J by 5 bases, and 6 bases separated the two germline ends. CDR3 DNA: TGTGCCAGCAGCAGGCAGTATGGCTACACCTTC. This sequence encodes CASSRQYGYTF.